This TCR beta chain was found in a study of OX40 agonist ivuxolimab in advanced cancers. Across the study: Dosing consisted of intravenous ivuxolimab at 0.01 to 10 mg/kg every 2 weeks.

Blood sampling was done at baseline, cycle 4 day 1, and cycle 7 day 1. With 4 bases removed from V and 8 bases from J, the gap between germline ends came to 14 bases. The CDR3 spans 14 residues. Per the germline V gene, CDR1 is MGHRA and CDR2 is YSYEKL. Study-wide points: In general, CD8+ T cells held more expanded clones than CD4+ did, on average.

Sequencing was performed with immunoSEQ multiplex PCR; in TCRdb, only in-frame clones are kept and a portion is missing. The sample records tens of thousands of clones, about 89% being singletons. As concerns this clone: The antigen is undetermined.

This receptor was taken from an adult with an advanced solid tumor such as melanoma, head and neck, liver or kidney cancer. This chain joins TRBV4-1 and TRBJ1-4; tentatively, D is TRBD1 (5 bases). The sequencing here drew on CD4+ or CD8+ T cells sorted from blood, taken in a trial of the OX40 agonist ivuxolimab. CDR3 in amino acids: CASSPGTGGEKLFF. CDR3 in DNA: TGCGCCAGCAGCCCCGGGACGGGTGGGGAAAAACTGTTTTTT.